These 19 T cell receptor beta chains were all obtained from the same sample, sequenced in a study of cytotoxic CD8 clonotypes in ibrutinib-treated CLL. Sequencing used immunoSEQ multiplex PCR; TCRdb keeps in-frame clones, though not all of them. The repertoire holds 110,000 to 150,000 clones, with 77% as singletons. Sequenced material: PBMCs, taken after 12 months of ibrutinib treatment. These receptors all stem from a human donor with chronic lymphocytic leukemia.

This clone has a single count. The chain links TRBV9 to TRBJ1-3, with D unresolved. This CDR3 spans 16 amino acids. The germline V gene has CDR1 SGDLS and CDR2 YYNGEE. V was pared by 4 bases and J by 0 bases, with 14 bases between. The CDR3 DNA is TGTGCCAGCAGCAAAGACCCCGTTAGCTCTGGAAACACCATATATTTT. Residues: CASSKDPVSSGNTIYF.

CDR3 sequence reads: CASSQEIGTPYEQYF. CDR3 nucleotides: TGCGCCAGCAGCCAAGAGATCGGGACTCCCTACGAGCAGTACTTC. This chain uses TRBV4-1 with TRBJ2-7, with a possible D match to TRBD2 (6 bases). V was pared by 0 bases and J by 2 bases, with 11 bases between. The germline V gene has CDR1 MGHRA and CDR2 YSYEKL. CDR3 length: 15 amino acids.

The chain combines TRBV20-1 with TRBJ2-1; D is perhaps TRBD2 (5 bases). This CDR3 has 11 residues. The V and J ends lost 4 bases and 8 bases respectively, with 9 bases between them. The germline V gene encodes CDR1 DFQATT and CDR2 SNEGSKA (reference sequence). The CDR3 protein is CSAKASYEQFF. The CDR3 DNA is TGCAGTGCTAAGGCTAGCTATGAGCAGTTCTTC.

The J gene is TRBJ1-2, the V gene TRBV28; D call uncertain. Germline V gives CDR1 MDHEN, CDR2 SYDVKM. The CDR3 is made up of 14 amino acids. With 3 bases removed from V and 5 bases from J, the gap between germline ends came to 13 bases. The CDR3 sequence is CASSFPNLWYGYTF. CDR3 nucleotides: TGTGCCAGCAGTTTCCCCAACCTTTGGTATGGCTACACCTTC.

The chain employs TRBV7-9 and TRBJ2-5, with TRBD2 matching over 9 bases. Per germline, CDR1 SEHNR and CDR2 FQNEAQ (reference sequence). CDR3 length: 17 residues. The J segment lost 5 bases and the V segment lost 6 bases, leaving 16 bases of the junction unmatched. This chain's CDR3 is CASSRPGLARTGETQYF. In DNA, the CDR3 is TGTGCCAGCAGTCGACCGGGACTAGCAAGAACTGGGGAGACCCAGTACTTC.

This clone was seen a single time. The V call is TRBV28, the J call TRBJ1-2; the D is unclear. Germline V lookup: CDR1 MDHEN, CDR2 SYDVKM. V lost 6 bases and J 8 bases, leaving 10 bases between the germline ends. This CDR3 comprises 11 residues. CDR3 sequence: CASSTNGGYTF. CDR3 DNA: TGTGCCAGCAGCACTAACGGGGGCTACACCTTC.

The V and J genes are TRBV5-6 and TRBJ2-5; 11 bases agree with TRBD2. The CDR3 covers 14 residues. V lost 4 bases, J lost 4 bases, and 3 bases stayed unmatched. Germline-derived CDR1 and CDR2 are SGHDT and YYEEEE. The CDR3 DNA reads as TGTGCCAGCAGCACCGGACTAGCGGGAGAGACCCAGTACTTC. It is translated as CASSTGLAGETQYF.

The chain has TRBV2 and TRBJ2-1, with no clear D. CDR3 length: 10 amino acids. CDR1 and CDR2 (germline): SNHLY, FYNNEI. The germline V and J ends were trimmed by 10 bases and 2 bases, with 3 bases remaining between them. CDR3 in DNA: TGTGCCACCACCTACAATGAGCAGTTCTTC. Translating it yields CATTYNEQFF.

The chain has TRBV25-1 and TRBJ1-2; D might be TRBD1 (6 bases). CDR1 is MGHDK and CDR2 is SYGVNS in the germline V gene. Trimming shortened V by 4 bases and J by 2 bases, and 14 bases separated the two germline ends. The CDR3 totals 15 residues. The DNA for the CDR3 is TGTGCCAGCAGTGGATTAGGGACACACAACTATGGCTACACCTTC. Residues: CASSGLGTHNYGYTF.

This rearrangement joins TRBV6-5 to TRBJ2-2; no definite D call. The ends were cut back, 0 bases at V and 0 bases at J, with 8 bases in the middle. The length of the CDR3 is 16 residues. The V gene's germline CDR1 is MNHEY and CDR2 SVGAGI. The CDR3 sequence is CASSYSMPTNTGELFF. In DNA form, the CDR3 reads TGTGCCAGCAGTTACTCGATGCCCACGAACACCGGGGAGCTGTTTTTT.

The genes are TRBV4-1 and TRBJ2-7; perhaps TRBD1 as D (5 bases). V was shortened by 0 bases and J by 2 bases, with 11 bases between the two germline ends. Germline assignment: CDR1 MGHRA and CDR2 YSYEKL. The CDR3 consists of 15 residues. In nucleotides, the CDR3 is TGCGCCAGCAGCCAAGATGCGACAGCCACCTACGAGCAGTACTTC. Translating gives CASSQDATATYEQYF.

The V call is TRBV27, the J call TRBJ1-5; no reliable D call. The CDR3 totals 13 residues. V lost 6 bases, J lost 10 bases, and 16 bases lay in between. From germline, CDR1 is MNHEY and CDR2 SMNVEV (reference sequence). The CDR3 sequence: CASRARENRPQHF. CDR3 DNA sequence: TGTGCCAGCAGAGCTCGTGAGAATCGTCCCCAGCATTTT.

With regard to this clone: The sample contains more than one DNA sequence encoding this CDR3. This rearrangement joins TRBV7-2 to TRBJ2-7; TRBD1 agrees at 7 bases. This CDR3 comprises 14 residues. Germline V lookup: CDR1 SGHTA, CDR2 FQGNSA. V lost 1 base and J lost 2; bases outside the gene matches: 2. The CDR3 coding sequence is TGTGCCAGCAGCTTAGGACAGGGTGCCTACGAGCAGTACTTC. It yields the protein CASSLGQGAYEQYF.

The chain is built from TRBV27 and TRBJ2-7; D is perhaps TRBD1 (5 bases). CDR1 and CDR2 from the germline V gene are MNHEY and SMNVEV (reference sequence). The CDR3 is 13 residues long. V was cut by 0 bases and J by 3 bases, with 6 bases left in between. The CDR3 nucleotides are TGTGCCAGCAGTTTATCCACAGGCTACGAGCAGTACTTC. This translates into CASSLSTGYEQYF.

V gene TRBV5-6 combines with J gene TRBJ1-5; no reliable D call. CDR1 is SGHDT and CDR2 is YYEEEE in the germline V gene. This CDR3 is built from 13 residues. The germline V and J ends were trimmed by 0 bases and 7 bases, with 8 bases remaining between them. The CDR3 DNA reads as TGTGCCAGCAGCTTGGCAGGATCGCAGCCCCAGCATTTT. Translation: CASSLAGSQPQHF.

This clone was counted between two and nine times. The J gene is TRBJ1-4, the V gene TRBV21-1; the DNA was not compared with TRBD1, the D call given in the table. TRBV21-1 is reported as a pseudogene. The CDR3 sequence is 18 residues long. CDR3: CASSNSIRVTGVVEKLFF. The CDR3 bases are TGTGCCAGCAGCAACAGCATCCGCGTGACAGGTGTGGTAGAAAAACTGTTTTTT.

This clone has just one count. The chain combines TRBV27 with TRBJ2-7, with 7 bases that match TRBD1. The germline V gene encodes CDR1 MNHEY and CDR2 SMNVEV (reference sequence). With 2 bases clipped from V and 6 bases from J, the junction kept 7 bases outside the gene matches. The CDR3 is 14 amino acids. In DNA, the CDR3 is TGTGCCAGCAGTTTAGGCAGGGGGTCCCCCGAGCAGTACTTC. This translates into CASSLGRGSPEQYF.

The V call is TRBV11-1, the J call TRBJ2-5; D remains unclear. The CDR3 length is 12 residues. V gave up 6 bases and J gave up 5 bases, with 10 bases separating them. Per the germline V gene, CDR1 is SGHAT and CDR2 is FQDESV (reference sequence). In DNA form, the CDR3 reads TGTGCCAGCAGGCTTAGTGGGGAGACCCAGTACTTC. Translated, it gives CASRLSGETQYF.

This clone was detected once. This chain joins TRBV7-3 and TRBJ2-1; D ambiguous. CDR3 size: 15 residues. Germline CDR1 reads SGHTA; CDR2 reads FQGTGA. Trimming took off 1 base at V and 4 bases at J, with 11 bases between the two ends. This CDR3 reads CASSLNAIMYNEQFF. The CDR3 DNA reads TGTGCCAGCAGCTTAAACGCCATAATGTACAATGAGCAGTTCTTC.